A single sample gave rise to the 32 T cell receptor beta chains below, sequenced in a study of blood T cell repertoires in COVID-19. The protocol was immunoSEQ multiplex PCR, while the TCRdb copy is restricted to in-frame clones and leaves out a portion. The table has 55,000 to 80,000 clones, more than 70% seen once; the top ten hold roughly 6%. Sequencing was done on a sample of peripheral blood. The receptor source for this set is a human donor in a cohort sampled during active COVID-19.

V usage is TRBV7-3 and J usage is TRBJ2-2; D might be TRBD1 (5 bases). V lost 5 bases, J lost 3 bases, and 19 bases lay in between. This CDR3 spans 17 amino acids. In germline, CDR1 is SGHTA, CDR2 FQGTGA. As DNA, the CDR3 is TGTGCCAGCAGCCCCCTAACCAGCGCAGGGCACACCGGGGAGCTGTTTTTT. Protein: CASSPLTSAGHTGELFF.

The chain links TRBV12-5 to TRBJ2-1, with D perhaps TRBD1 (6 bases). The V end lost 2 bases, the J end lost 9 bases, and 17 bases lay between the germline ends. CDR1 is LGHNT, CDR2 FRNRAP, per germline. The CDR3 consists of 15 residues. The DNA for the CDR3 is TGTGCTAGTGGTTTGCGTGCAGGGGATCTGGGTGAGCAGTTCTTC. It codes for CASGLRAGDLGEQFF.

This clone was counted only a few times. The chain is built from TRBV6-1 and TRBJ1-1, with TRBD1 identical over 8 bases. V trimming: 3 bases; J trimming: 3 bases; junction bases outside the gene matches: 6. The CDR3 spans 15 residues. Looked up from germline, CDR1 is MNHNS and CDR2 is SASEGT. CDR3 nucleotide sequence: TGTGCCAGCAGTGACCACCAGGGGGCTGACACTGAAGCTTTCTTT. Residues: CASSDHQGADTEAFF.

Only a few counts were recorded for this clone. This chain uses TRBV5-6 with TRBJ2-4; D might be TRBD1 (7 bases). The V end was cut by 3 bases, the J end by 6 bases, with 10 bases between. CDR1 SGHDT and CDR2 YYEEEE come from the germline V gene. CDR3 size: 13 residues. The CDR3: CASSWRDRNIQYF. DNA for the CDR3: TGTGCCAGCAGCTGGAGGGACAGAAACATTCAGTACTTC.

The chain joins TRBV30 to TRBJ2-7; D perhaps matches TRBD1 (5 bases). CDR3 size: 12 residues. Between the trimmed V and J ends, which lost 3 bases and 2 bases, there was a span of 8 bases. Germline V gene lookup returns CDR1 GTSNPN and CDR2 SVGIG (reference sequence). Here the CDR3 reads CAWSRVAYEQYF. The CDR3 bases are TGTGCCTGGAGCAGGGTGGCCTACGAGCAGTACTTC.

This chain uses TRBV11-2 with TRBJ2-5; 10 bases line up with TRBD2. Trimming at V came to 5 bases and at J to 5 bases, leaving 14 bases not matched to a gene. CDR3 length: 17 residues. Germline CDR1 and CDR2: SGHAT and FQNNGV. CDR3 DNA sequence: TGTGCCAGCAGCCCCGTGTTCAGCGGGGGGGTCTTGGAGACCCAGTACTTC. This translates into CASSPVFSGGVLETQYF.

The genes are TRBV25-1 and TRBJ2-1; 9 nucleotides line up with TRBD2. The CDR3 is 18 amino acids. CDR1 and CDR2 from the germline V gene are MGHDK and SYGVNS. V was clipped by 9 bases and J by 8 bases; unmatched bases: 23. The CDR3 sequence: CASPNGTSSPQTGYEQFF. CDR3 nucleotides: TGTGCCAGTCCTAACGGGACTAGCTCCCCTCAGACGGGCTATGAGCAGTTCTTC.

The rearrangement uses TRBV7-9 and TRBJ2-2; 7 bases map to TRBD2. The CDR3 consists of 15 residues. From germline, CDR1 is SEHNR and CDR2 FQNEAQ (reference sequence). V was clipped by 3 bases and J by 4 bases; unmatched bases: 5. This chain's CDR3 is CASSLGGAGTGELFF. The CDR3 nucleotides are TGTGCCAGCAGCTTGGGAGGGGCTGGCACCGGGGAGCTGTTTTTT.

The chain joins TRBV7-8 to TRBJ1-4; D perhaps matches TRBD1 (6 bases). This CDR3 has 15 residues. CDR1 and CDR2 from the germline V gene are SGHVS and FQNEAQ. V was shortened by 1 base and J by 8 bases, with 14 bases between the two germline ends. CDR3 sequence: CASSLGWGRLEKLFF. As DNA, the CDR3 is TGTGCCAGCAGCTTAGGATGGGGGCGGCTAGAAAAACTGTTTTTT. Looking up the rest from reference TRBV7-8 and TRBJ1-4 gives the full variable domain: GAGVSQSPRYKVAKRGQDVALRCDPISGHVSLFWYQQALGQGPEFLTYFQNEAQLDKSGLPSDRFFAERPEGSVSTLKIQRTQQEDSAVYLCASSLGWGRLEKLFFGSGTQLSVL.

The chain employs TRBV18 and TRBJ2-1; TRBD2 aligns across 9 bases. CDR3 length equals 16 residues. From germline, CDR1 is KGHSH and CDR2 LQKENI. V lost 1 base to trimming and J lost 7 bases; unmatched junction nucleotides: 8. As DNA, the CDR3 is TGTGCCAGCTCACCACTCGCGGGGGGGAATGAAAATGAGCAGTTCTTC. Amino acid sequence: CASSPLAGGNENEQFF. The entire variable domain, with the rest obtained from reference TRBV18 and TRBJ2-1, is as follows: NAGVMQNPRHLVRRRGQEARLRCSPMKGHSHVYWYRQLPEEGLKFMVYLQKENIIDESGMPKERFSAEFPKEGPSILRIQQVVRGDSAAYFCASSPLAGGNENEQFFGPGTRLTVL.

The chain uses TRBV10-3 and TRBJ1-2; the D gene is possibly TRBD1 (5 bases). The CDR3 runs 15 residues. V was trimmed by 8 bases and J by 7 bases, leaving 23 bases between them. Germline V CDR1 and CDR2: ENHRY, SYGVKD. CDR3 sequence: CAIGPLSHGGGGYTF. In nucleotides, the CDR3 is TGTGCCATCGGACCACTCTCCCACGGGGGAGGTGGCTACACCTTC.

This clone was detected only once. The V gene is TRBV14, the J gene TRBJ2-7; unclear D gene. The CDR3 spans 11 residues. The V gene lost 0 bases and the J gene lost 11 bases, with 8 bases spanning the gap. Germline values: CDR1 SGHDN, CDR2 FVKESK. The chain's CDR3 is CASSQEGPKYF. The CDR3 DNA reads TGTGCCAGCAGCCAAGAGGGCCCTAAGTACTTC.

This clone came up once. The gene calls are TRBV18 and TRBJ1-1; D is unresolved. V gave up 4 bases and J gave up 0 bases, with 6 bases separating them. Germline CDR1 is KGHSH and CDR2 is LQKENI. The CDR3 loop spans 13 amino acids. CDR3 coding DNA: TGTGCCAGCTCACAGGGAGTGAACACTGAAGCTTTCTTT. Translation gives CASSQGVNTEAFF.

The gene calls are TRBV5-6 and TRBJ1-2; 8 nucleotides align to TRBD1. Looked up from germline, CDR1 is SGHDT and CDR2 is YYEEEE. V lost 1 base, J lost 7 bases, and 6 bases stayed unmatched. The CDR3 is 14 residues long. CDR3 amino acids: CASSLQRTGFGYTF. CDR3 coding DNA: TGTGCCAGCAGCTTGCAACGGACAGGGTTTGGCTACACCTTC.

The rearrangement uses TRBV19 and TRBJ1-5, with unresolved D. The V gene lost 3 bases and the J gene lost 5 bases, with 14 bases spanning the gap. CDR3 size: 15 residues. Looked up from germline, CDR1 is LNHDA and CDR2 is SQIVND (reference sequence). CDR3 protein: CASSIVGGFDQPQHF. The DNA of the CDR3 is TGTGCCAGTAGTATTGTGGGAGGGTTCGATCAGCCCCAGCATTTT.

This rearrangement joins TRBV29-1 to TRBJ1-2; D is undetermined. With 5 bases removed from V and 5 bases from J, the gap between germline ends came to 9 bases. The CDR3 has 11 amino acids. Germline V lookup: CDR1 SQVTM, CDR2 ANQGSEA. CDR3 sequence reads: CSVRSGYGYTF. For the CDR3, the DNA is TGCAGCGTTCGATCGGGATATGGCTACACCTTC.

In its sample, this clone was seen once. The chain uses TRBV9 and TRBJ2-1; tentative D call: TRBD2 (5 bases). Germline values: CDR1 SGDLS, CDR2 YYNGEE. The V end lost 0 bases, the J end lost 9 bases, and 10 bases lay between the germline ends. The length of the CDR3 is 13 residues. The CDR3 nucleotides are TGTGCCAGCAGCGTAGCCGACGGAGGTGAGCAGTTCTTC. It translates to CASSVADGGEQFF. The full variable domain, its missing parts supplied by reference TRBV9 and TRBJ2-1, is DSGVTQTPKHLITATGQRVTLRCSPRSGDLSVYWYQQSLDQGLQFLIQYYNGEERAKGNILERFSAQQFPDLHSELNLSSLELGDSALYFCASSVADGGEQFFGPGTRLTVL.

The gene calls are TRBV5-4 and TRBJ2-3; TRBD2 agrees at 7 bases. CDR1 and CDR2 from the germline V gene are SGHNT and YYREEE (reference sequence). V trimming: 0 bases; J trimming: 8 bases; junction bases outside the gene matches: 6. The CDR3 contains 14 residues. The CDR3 DNA reads TGTGCCAGCAGCTTGGGGGGGGGTCAGGGTACGCAGTATTTT. Translation gives CASSLGGGQGTQYF.

This chain links TRBV6-5 with TRBJ1-3; TRBD1 might be the D (6 bases). The ends were cut back, 6 bases at V and 3 bases at J, with 15 bases in the middle. The CDR3 has 15 residues. Looked up from germline, CDR1 is MNHEY and CDR2 is SVGAGI. CDR3 sequence reads: CASRRSTGDGNTIYF. DNA for the CDR3: TGTGCCAGCAGAAGATCGACAGGAGATGGAAACACCATATATTTT.

This clone showed up just once. The chain uses TRBV27 and TRBJ1-6; 10 nucleotides match TRBD1. Per germline, CDR1 MNHEY and CDR2 SMNVEV (reference sequence). The CDR3 is 14 amino acids. V was clipped by 5 bases and J by 14 bases; unmatched bases: 9. The CDR3 loop is CASSPSTGGRALHF. Here the CDR3 DNA reads TGTGCCAGCAGTCCATCGACAGGGGGCAGGGCCCTCCACTTT.

This rearrangement joins TRBV12-3 or TRBV12-4 to TRBJ1-1; D is perhaps TRBD1 (6 bases). V dropped 4 bases and J dropped 4 bases, with 10 bases sitting between them. The CDR3 consists of 13 residues. CDR3 nucleotide sequence: TGTGCCAGCAGTTACCAAGGGGGCACTGAAGCTTTCTTT. The encoded protein is CASSYQGGTEAFF.

This clone was seen a few times. The chain links TRBV11-1 to TRBJ2-1, with TRBD2 matching 9 bases. The CDR3 spans 16 residues. The ends lost 5 bases at V and 10 bases at J; junction bases unmatched: 15. Germline V gene lookup returns CDR1 SGHAT and CDR2 FQDESV (reference sequence). The CDR3, as DNA: TGTGCCAGCAGCCTATTGCCTGGGCTAGCGGGATACGAGCAGTTCTTC. This sequence encodes CASSLLPGLAGYEQFF.

The CDR3, as DNA: TGTGCCAGCCGTACTAGCGGGAGCCCGACGCAGTATTTT. Translation: CASRTSGSPTQYF. The chain links TRBV2 to TRBJ2-3; 11 nucleotides match TRBD2. With 8 bases clipped from V and 9 bases from J, the junction kept 7 bases outside the gene matches. CDR1 SNHLY and CDR2 FYNNEI come from the germline V gene. The CDR3 is 13 amino acids.

This clone was counted a few times. This sequence joins TRBV5-4 and TRBJ1-2, with TRBD1 matching over 7 bases. The germline V gene encodes CDR1 SGHNT and CDR2 YYREEE (reference sequence). The CDR3 runs 13 residues. Trimming took 0 bases from V and 6 from J; bases not matched to a gene: 2. CDR3 region: CASSLGQGDGYTF. DNA of the CDR3: TGTGCCAGCAGCTTGGGACAGGGAGATGGCTACACCTTC.

The chain joins TRBV6-5 to TRBJ1-3; no clear D. This CDR3 has 10 amino acids. The V gene's germline CDR1 is MNHEY and CDR2 SVGAGI. V lost 8 bases, J lost 3 bases, and 2 bases lay in between. The CDR3 is CASHGNTIYF. The CDR3 DNA sequence: TGTGCCAGCCATGGAAACACCATATATTTT.

The V call is TRBV10-2, the J call TRBJ2-7; a weak D match, TRBD1 (6 bases). Germline assignment: CDR1 WSHSY and CDR2 SAAADI. The CDR3 contains 13 residues. Trimming removed 6 bases at V and 6 bases at J, with 15 bases between. The CDR3, as DNA: TGCGCCAGCAGCGACAGGCCCCGGGTCGAGCAGTACTTC. Its translation: CASSDRPRVEQYF.

The chain has TRBV27 and TRBJ2-1, with 8 nucleotides matching TRBD2. V dropped 4 bases and J dropped 3; count of bases not matched to a gene: 5. CDR3 size: 15 residues. Germline lookup yields CDR1 MNHEY and CDR2 SMNVEV (reference sequence). As DNA, the CDR3 is TGTGCCAGCAGTTCCCCACGGGAGGGCTACAATGAGCAGTTCTTC. It codes for CASSSPREGYNEQFF.

This chain joins TRBV15 and TRBJ2-1; no clear D gene. The CDR3 consists of 14 residues. The germline gives CDR1 LNHNV, CDR2 YYDKDF (reference sequence). Deletions cut 1 base from V and 5 bases from J, with 9 bases between. The CDR3 loop reads CATSRVIQNNEQFF. In DNA, the CDR3 is TGTGCCACCAGCAGAGTTATACAAAACAATGAGCAGTTCTTC.

The chain recombines TRBV20-1 with TRBJ2-7; 7 nucleotides match TRBD2. This CDR3 has 11 amino acids. V lost 6 bases, J lost 8 bases, and 7 bases stayed unmatched. Germline CDR1 is DFQATT and CDR2 is SNEGSKA (reference sequence). In DNA, the CDR3 is TGCAGTGCCAGGGACTACCGAAAGCAGTACTTC. Amino acids: CSARDYRKQYF.

The rearrangement joins TRBV11-2 to TRBJ2-1; 7 bases agree with TRBD2. Germline CDR1 reads SGHAT; CDR2 reads FQNNGV. V lost 4 bases to trimming and J lost 5 bases; unmatched junction nucleotides: 5. The CDR3 spans 14 residues. The CDR3 sequence: CASSSRLADNEQFF. The CDR3 region has the DNA TGTGCCAGCAGCTCCCGCCTAGCGGACAATGAGCAGTTCTTC. Complete variable domain (other parts from reference TRBV11-2 and TRBJ2-1): EAGVAQSPRYKIIEKRQSVAFWCNPISGHATLYWYQQILGQGPKLLIQFQNNGVVDDSQLPKDRFSAERLKGVDSTLKIQPAKLEDSAVYLCASSSRLADNEQFFGPGTRLTVL.

This clone was counted between two and nine times. The rearrangement joins TRBV4-1 to TRBJ1-4; D is possibly TRBD1 (6 bases). Trimming removed 1 base at V and 11 bases at J, with 8 bases between. Germline CDR1 is MGHRA and CDR2 is YSYEKL. This CDR3 comprises 12 residues. The CDR3 bases are TGCGCCAGCAGCCAAGGGACAGATAAACTGTTTTTT. It is translated as CASSQGTDKLFF.

This chain uses TRBV5-6 with TRBJ2-7; a possible D gene is TRBD2 (5 bases). Germline CDR1 reads SGHDT; CDR2 reads YYEEEE. Trimming stripped 3 bases from V and 6 bases from J, with 10 bases between. The CDR3 contains 12 residues. The DNA for the CDR3 is TGTGCCAGCAGCTCGACGAGCGGCGAGCAGTACTTC. Translating it yields CASSSTSGEQYF.